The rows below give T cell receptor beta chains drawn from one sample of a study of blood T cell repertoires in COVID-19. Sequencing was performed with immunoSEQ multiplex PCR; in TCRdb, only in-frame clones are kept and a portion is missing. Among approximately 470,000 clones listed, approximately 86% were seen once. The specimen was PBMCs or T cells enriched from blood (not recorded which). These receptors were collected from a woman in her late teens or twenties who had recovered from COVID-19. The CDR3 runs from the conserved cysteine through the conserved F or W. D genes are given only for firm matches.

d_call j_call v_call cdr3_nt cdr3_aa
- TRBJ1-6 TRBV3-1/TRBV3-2 TGTGCCAGCAGCCAAGATATGGTTGGGGGACAATATAATTCACCCCTCCACTTT CASSQDMVGGQYNSPLHF
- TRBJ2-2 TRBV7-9 TGTGCCAGCAGCCTGAGTACATCCACCAGACTACCCGGGGAGCTGTTTTTT CASSLSTSTRLPGELFF
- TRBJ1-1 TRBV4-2 TGTGCCAGCAGCCAAGAGGCAGGGGCCCGAGAAGCTTTCTTT CASSQEAGAREAFF
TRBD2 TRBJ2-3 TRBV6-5 TGTGCCAGCAGTAAGCGGGGGGCCGGAGATACGCAGTATTTT CASSKRGAGDTQYF
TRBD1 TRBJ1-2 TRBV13 TGTGCCAGCAGCAAGCGACAGGGTAGCTACACCTTC CASSKRQGSYTF
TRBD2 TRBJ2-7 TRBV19 TGTGCCAGTAGTATACGGACTAGCGGGTCCTTGCCCTACGAGCAGTACTTC CASSIRTSGSLPYEQYF
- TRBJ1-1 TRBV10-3 TGTGCCATCACATCAGGGGCGGAATCTGAAGCTTTCTTT CAITSGAESEAFF
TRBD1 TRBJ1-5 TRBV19 TGTGCCAGTAGTGTAGGCGGGACAGTAAATCAGCCCCAGCATTTT CASSVGGTVNQPQHF
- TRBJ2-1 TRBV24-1 TGTGCCACCAGTGTTCCAGGGATGAATGAGCAGTTCTTC CATSVPGMNEQFF
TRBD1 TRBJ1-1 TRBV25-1 TGTGCCAGCAGTGAATCGGCAGGGGGGAACACTGAAGCTTTCTTT CASSESAGGNTEAFF
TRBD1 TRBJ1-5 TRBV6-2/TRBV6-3 TGTGCCAGCAGTTCCCACCGACAGGGGTTAAATCAGCCCCAGCATTTT CASSSHRQGLNQPQHF
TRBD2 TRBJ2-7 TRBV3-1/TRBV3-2 TGTGCCAGCAGCCAGGGCTGGAGCGGGGCCTACGAGCAGTACTTC CASSQGWSGAYEQYF